The rows below give T cell receptor beta chains drawn from one sample of a study of control samples from healthy donors and cancer patients. This table comes from immunoSEQ multiplex PCR, and its TCRdb copy is limited to in-frame clones, with some not included. The sample includes roughly 89,000 clones, about nine tenths of them seen just once. Sequencing was done on a sample of blood. These receptors were obtained from a man in his fifties or sixties in good health. Both conserved end residues are part of each CDR3. The D gene is left open where the match is weak. Clone size is stated in some rows and not others, as once, few, many or a class when expanded.

clone_size j_call v_call d_call cdr3_nt cdr3_aa
- TRBJ2-3 TRBV9 TRBD2 TGTGCCAGCAGCATCCACGGGGGGGGGACAGATACGCAGTATTTT CASSIHGGGTDTQYF
- TRBJ1-2 TRBV19 - TGTGCCAGTAGTATACAGGGTTCAAGTGGCTACACCTTC CASSIQGSSGYTF
- TRBJ2-7 TRBV6-5 - TGTGCCATCCAAAGAGGGCTAACCTACGAGCAGTACTTC CAIQRGLTYEQYF
- TRBJ2-7 TRBV19 TRBD1 TGTGCCAGTAGTATCGGTCCGGGACAGCCGATCGAGCAGTACTTC CASSIGPGQPIEQYF
- TRBJ2-7 TRBV7-8 - TGTGCCACCATAGACAGCCGGACGTCCTACGAGCAGTACTTC CATIDSRTSYEQYF
- TRBJ1-1 TRBV29-1 TRBD1 TGCAGCGTGGCTGGGACAGTTAACACTGAAGCTTTCTTT CSVAGTVNTEAFF
- TRBJ1-5 TRBV2 - TGTGCCAGCGACAGGTATAGCAATCAGCCCCAGCATTTT CASDRYSNQPQHF
few TRBJ1-5 TRBV5-1 - TGCGCCAGCAGCTTGGGAGGGCAAAATCAGCCCCAGCATTTT CASSLGGQNQPQHF
- TRBJ1-2 TRBV30 TRBD1 TGTGCCTGGAGTGTGGTGGTAGGGACAGGGTATGGCTACACCTTC CAWSVVVGTGYGYTF
- TRBJ2-1 TRBV9 - TGTGCCAGCAGCGCCTCCGTGTCCATCGACAATGAGCAGTTCTTC CASSASVSIDNEQFF
- TRBJ1-2 TRBV5-6 TRBD1 TGTGCCAGCAGCTTGGCGGCGGGACAGGGGTTCGGCTATGGCTACACCTTC CASSLAAGQGFGYGYTF
few TRBJ1-5 TRBV5-6 - TGTGCCAGCAGCTTGGGTCGCATAGGACAGTTCAATCAGCCCCAGCATTTT CASSLGRIGQFNQPQHF
few TRBJ1-1 TRBV6-1 - TGTGCCAGCAGTGAATGGGGTTTTCTCGCTGAAGCTTTCTTT CASSEWGFLAEAFF
- TRBJ2-3 TRBV5-1 TRBD2 TGCGCCAGCAGCGTCGGTAGCGGGGGTTACACAGATACGCAGTATTTT CASSVGSGGYTDTQYF
- TRBJ2-6 TRBV5-6 - TGTGCCAGCAGCTTGGGAGGCTCTGGGGCCAACGTCCTGACTTTC CASSLGGSGANVLTF
- TRBJ1-1 TRBV10-3 - TGTGCCATCACGCCCCAGACGGCCGGGAACACTGAAGCTTTCTTT CAITPQTAGNTEAFF
- TRBJ1-2 TRBV7-9 - TGTGCCAGCAGCTTACCTAAGACAGGTTCGGCCTATGGCTACACCTTC CASSLPKTGSAYGYTF
- TRBJ1-4 TRBV2 - TGTGCCAGCAGTGAAGCGGGCACTGTTGTTAGGAAACTGTTTTTT CASSEAGTVVRKLFF
- TRBJ1-1 TRBV19 TRBD1 TGTGCCAGTAGAGAGGGACAGGGTGGCCCTGAAGCTTTCTTT CASREGQGGPEAFF
- TRBJ2-5 TRBV7-9 - TGTGCCAGCAGCTTAGTTCCAGGACGAGAGACCCAGTACTTC CASSLVPGRETQYF
- TRBJ1-3 TRBV27 - TGTGCCAGCAGTTTCCAGGGCTCTGGAAACACCATATATTTT CASSFQGSGNTIYF
- TRBJ1-5 TRBV19 - TGTGCCAGTCGGGGGGAGGGAGGGTCAACGAATAGCAATCAGCCCCAGCATTTT CASRGEGGSTNSNQPQHF
- TRBJ1-1 TRBV11-2 - TGTGCCAGCAGCTATCAGACGGAGAACACTGAAGCTTTCTTT CASSYQTENTEAFF
- TRBJ1-2 TRBV10-2 - TGCGCCAGCAGTGCAGGTAGATGGAACTATGGCTACACCTTC CASSAGRWNYGYTF
- TRBJ1-1 TRBV18 TRBD1 TGTGCCAGCTCACCACTCGGGACAGGCCGACCCGAAGCTTTCTTT CASSPLGTGRPEAFF
- TRBJ1-5 TRBV19 - TGTGCCAGTAAGATAGCGCATCAGCCCCAGCATTTT CASKIAHQPQHF
- TRBJ1-6 TRBV7-2 - TGTGCCAGCAGCTCGAGGACTGAGAATTCACCCCTCCACTTT CASSSRTENSPLHF
- TRBJ2-7 TRBV18 - TGTGCCAGCTCACCCACCGGAGGGGGCCACAGGACCTACGAGCAGTACTTC CASSPTGGGHRTYEQYF
- TRBJ2-7 TRBV15 TRBD1 TGTGCCACCAGCAAGGGACAGGGGAAAGACTACGAGCAGTACTTC CATSKGQGKDYEQYF
- TRBJ1-1 TRBV2 - TGTGCCAGCAGTGTGGAGGGACGAGCTGAAGCTTTCTTT CASSVEGRAEAFF
- TRBJ2-2 TRBV12-3/TRBV12-4 - TGTGCCAGCAATCCAGCCACCGGGGAGCTGTTTTTT CASNPATGELFF
- TRBJ1-1 TRBV2 - TGTGCCAGCATCATCCGCCGCGGTGAAGCTTTCTTT CASIIRRGEAFF
- TRBJ1-5 TRBV6-5 - TGTGCCAGCAGTCGCTCTCCGGGTGACAATCAGCCCCAGCATTTT CASSRSPGDNQPQHF
- TRBJ1-5 TRBV18 TRBD1 TGTGCCAGCTCCCCAGGGGGAGAGCAGCCCCAGCATTTT CASSPGGEQPQHF
- TRBJ2-1 TRBV14 - TGTGCCAGCAGCCAAGCTCGGGTTGAGCAGTTCTTC CASSQARVEQFF
- TRBJ2-7 TRBV5-1 TRBD2 TGCGCCAGCACTATACCGGGGGAGGGGGAGCAGTACTTC CASTIPGEGEQYF
- TRBJ1-1 TRBV5-1 TRBD1 TGCGCCAGCAGCTTGCAGGGGGCCCCGAGCACTGAAGCTTTCTTT CASSLQGAPSTEAFF
- TRBJ2-7 TRBV27 - TGTGCCAGCAGTTCCCCCCCTTACTACGAGCAGTACTTC CASSSPPYYEQYF
- TRBJ1-2 TRBV19 TRBD1 TGTGCCAGTAGTATAGAGGGAGCGGGGACAGGATCTTATGGCTACACCTTC CASSIEGAGTGSYGYTF
once TRBJ1-6 TRBV7-9 - TGTGCCAGCGGGGGGAATTCACCCCTCCACTTT CASGGNSPLHF
- TRBJ2-7 TRBV7-9 - TGTGCCAGCAGCTACCGGGCCAAGGGATGGGAGCAGTACTTC CASSYRAKGWEQYF
- TRBJ1-5 TRBV7-9 - TGTGCCAGCAGCACGACCGACGGCAATCAGCCCCAGCATTTT CASSTTDGNQPQHF
once TRBJ2-1 TRBV3-1/TRBV3-2 - TGTGCCAGCAGTCAGGCAGGGAGTAACAATGAGCAGTTCTTC CASSQAGSNNEQFF
- TRBJ2-3 TRBV19 TRBD2 TGTGCCAGTAGCCTACTAGCGGGGGGACACACAGATACGCAGTATTTT CASSLLAGGHTDTQYF
- TRBJ2-3 TRBV9 - TGTGCCAGCAGCGCGGGCCGGTCTGCAGATACGCAGTATTTT CASSAGRSADTQYF
- TRBJ1-4 TRBV18 - TGTGCCAGCTCACCAGTAGGTGAAAAACTGTTTTTT CASSPVGEKLFF
- TRBJ1-1 TRBV2 - TGTGCCAGCAGTGGGGGCAGACTCACTGAAGCTTTCTTT CASSGGRLTEAFF
- TRBJ1-2 TRBV7-2 TRBD1 TGTGCCAGCAGCCCCCCCGACAGGGACTATGGCTACACCTTC CASSPPDRDYGYTF
- TRBJ1-4 TRBV6-1 - TGTGCCAGCAGTGAAGGGTCGCGGGGAAGTGGTGAAAAACTGTTTTTT CASSEGSRGSGEKLFF
once TRBJ2-1 TRBV29-1 TRBD2 TGCAGCGGGGGTGGGACTAGCGGATTGAGCTCCTACAATGAGCAGTTCTTC CSGGGTSGLSSYNEQFF
- TRBJ2-3 TRBV9 - TGTGCCAGCAGCGCTGGCGGGGCTAGCACAGATACGCAGTATTTT CASSAGGASTDTQYF
- TRBJ1-4 TRBV6-2/TRBV6-3 - TGTGCCAGCAGTTCCCCAGGCGGAGGGGATGGCGAAAAACTGTTTTTT CASSSPGGGDGEKLFF
- TRBJ2-7 TRBV3-1/TRBV3-2 TRBD2 TGTGCCAGCAGCAGCGGGAACGAGCAGTACTTC CASSSGNEQYF